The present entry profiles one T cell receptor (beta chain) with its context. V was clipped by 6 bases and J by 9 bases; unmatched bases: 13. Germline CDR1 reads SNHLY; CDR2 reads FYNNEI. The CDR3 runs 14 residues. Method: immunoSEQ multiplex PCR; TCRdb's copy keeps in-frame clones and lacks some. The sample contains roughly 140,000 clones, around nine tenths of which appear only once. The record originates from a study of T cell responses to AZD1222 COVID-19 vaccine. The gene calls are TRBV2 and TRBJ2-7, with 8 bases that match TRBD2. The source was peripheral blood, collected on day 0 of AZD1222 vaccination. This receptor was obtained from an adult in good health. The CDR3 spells CASSLGLAEGVQYF. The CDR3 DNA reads TGTGCCAGCAGCCTTGGACTAGCCGAGGGGGTGCAGTACTTC.